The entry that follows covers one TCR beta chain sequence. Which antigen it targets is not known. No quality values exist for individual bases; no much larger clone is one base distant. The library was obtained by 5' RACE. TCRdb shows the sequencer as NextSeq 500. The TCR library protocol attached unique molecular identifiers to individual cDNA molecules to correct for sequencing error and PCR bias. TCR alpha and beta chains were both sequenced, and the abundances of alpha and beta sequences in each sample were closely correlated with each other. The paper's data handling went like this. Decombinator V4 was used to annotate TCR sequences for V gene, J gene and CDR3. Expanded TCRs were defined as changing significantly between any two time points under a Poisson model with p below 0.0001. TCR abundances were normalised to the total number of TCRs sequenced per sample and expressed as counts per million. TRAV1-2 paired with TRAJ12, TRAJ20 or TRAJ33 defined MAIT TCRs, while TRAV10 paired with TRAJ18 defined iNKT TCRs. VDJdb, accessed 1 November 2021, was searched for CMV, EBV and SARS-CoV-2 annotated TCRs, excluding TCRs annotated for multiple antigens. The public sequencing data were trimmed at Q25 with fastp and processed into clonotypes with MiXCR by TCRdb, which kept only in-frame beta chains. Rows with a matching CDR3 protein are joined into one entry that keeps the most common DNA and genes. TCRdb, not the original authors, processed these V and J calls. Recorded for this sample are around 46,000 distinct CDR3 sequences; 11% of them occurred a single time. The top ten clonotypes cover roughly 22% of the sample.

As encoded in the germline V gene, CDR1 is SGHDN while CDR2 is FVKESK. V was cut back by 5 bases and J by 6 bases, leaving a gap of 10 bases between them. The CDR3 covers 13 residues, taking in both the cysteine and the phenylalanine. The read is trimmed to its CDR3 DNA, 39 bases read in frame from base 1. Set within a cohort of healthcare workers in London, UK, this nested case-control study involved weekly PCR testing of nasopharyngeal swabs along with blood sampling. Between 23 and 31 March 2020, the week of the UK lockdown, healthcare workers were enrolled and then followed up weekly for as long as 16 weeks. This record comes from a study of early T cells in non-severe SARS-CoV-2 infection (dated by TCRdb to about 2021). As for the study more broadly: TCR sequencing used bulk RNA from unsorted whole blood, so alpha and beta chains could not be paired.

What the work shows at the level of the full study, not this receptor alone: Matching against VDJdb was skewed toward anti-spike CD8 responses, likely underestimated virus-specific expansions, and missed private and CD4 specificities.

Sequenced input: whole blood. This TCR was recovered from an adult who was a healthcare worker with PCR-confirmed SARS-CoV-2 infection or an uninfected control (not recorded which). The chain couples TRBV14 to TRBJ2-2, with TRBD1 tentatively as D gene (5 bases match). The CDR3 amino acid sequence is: CASSTRVSGELFF. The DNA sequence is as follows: TGTGCCAGCAGCACCAGGGTTTCCGGGGAGCTGTTTTTT.